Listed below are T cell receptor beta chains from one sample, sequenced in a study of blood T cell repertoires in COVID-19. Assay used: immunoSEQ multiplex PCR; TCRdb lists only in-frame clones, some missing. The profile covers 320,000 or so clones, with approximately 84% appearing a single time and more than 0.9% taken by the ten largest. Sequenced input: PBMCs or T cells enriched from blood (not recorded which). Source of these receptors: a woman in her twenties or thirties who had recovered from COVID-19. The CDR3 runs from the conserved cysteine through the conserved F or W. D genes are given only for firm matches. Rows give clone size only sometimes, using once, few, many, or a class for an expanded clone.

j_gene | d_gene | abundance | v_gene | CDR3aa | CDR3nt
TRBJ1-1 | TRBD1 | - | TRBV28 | CASKRTGIGTEAFF | TGTGCCAGCAAAAGGACAGGGATTGGCACTGAAGCTTTCTTT
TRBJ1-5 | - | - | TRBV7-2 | CASSPDMMNQPQHF | TGTGCCAGCAGCCCAGACATGATGAATCAGCCCCAGCATTTT
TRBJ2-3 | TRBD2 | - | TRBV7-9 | CASSATGLAGGIADTQYF | TGTGCCAGCAGCGCGACCGGGCTAGCGGGGGGGATAGCAGATACGCAGTATTTT
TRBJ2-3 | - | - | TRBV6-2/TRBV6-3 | CASSYSYDGTGDTADTQYF | TGTGCCAGCAGTTACTCCTACGACGGGACTGGGGATACAGCGGATACGCAGTATTTT
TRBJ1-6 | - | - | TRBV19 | CASSTTYAENSPLHF | TGTGCCAGTAGTACCACCTACGCTGAGAATTCACCCCTCCACTTT
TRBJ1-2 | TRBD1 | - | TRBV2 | CASREGQALYTF | TGTGCCAGCAGGGAGGGACAGGCCCTCTACACCTTC
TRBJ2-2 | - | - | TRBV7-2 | CASSREGEAGELFF | TGTGCCAGCAGCCGGGAAGGTGAAGCCGGGGAGCTGTTTTTT
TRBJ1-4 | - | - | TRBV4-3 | CASSQEGTGVSEKLFF | TGCGCCAGCAGCCAAGAAGGAACGGGGGTTTCCGAAAAACTGTTTTTT
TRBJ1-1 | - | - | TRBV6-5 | CASSPMGGTEAFF | TGTGCCAGCAGTCCCATGGGGGGCACTGAAGCTTTCTTT
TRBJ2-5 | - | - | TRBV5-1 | CASSLGQQETQYF | TGCGCCAGCAGCTTGGGACAGCAAGAGACCCAGTACTTC
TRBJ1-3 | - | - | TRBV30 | CGVEATGGNTIYF | TGTGGCGTAGAGGCGACAGGTGGAAACACCATATATTTT
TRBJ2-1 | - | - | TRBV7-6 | CASSLDPGSSLLF | TGTGCCAGCAGCTTAGATCCCGGTTCTTCCCTCCTCTTC
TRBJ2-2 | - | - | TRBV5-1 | CASSRQSTNTGELFF | TGCGCCAGCAGCAGACAGTCCACGAACACCGGGGAGCTGTTTTTT
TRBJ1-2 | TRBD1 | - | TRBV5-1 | CASSLEGGGYTF | TGCGCCAGCAGCTTGGAAGGGGGCGGCTACACCTTC
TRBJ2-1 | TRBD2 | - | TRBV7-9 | CASSLEAGAANEQFF | TGTGCCAGCAGCTTAGAAGCGGGGGCGGCGAATGAGCAGTTCTTC
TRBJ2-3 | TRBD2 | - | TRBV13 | CASSLAQLAGGLNSTDTQYF | TGTGCCAGCAGCTTGGCCCAACTAGCGGGGGGTCTGAATAGCACAGATACGCAGTATTTT
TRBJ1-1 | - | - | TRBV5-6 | CASSLDRVSGTEAFF | TGTGCCAGCAGCTTGGACAGGGTATCGGGAACTGAAGCTTTCTTT
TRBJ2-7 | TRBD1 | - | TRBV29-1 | CSVGGIQGHYEQYF | TGCAGCGTTGGGGGAATACAGGGGCACTACGAGCAGTACTTC
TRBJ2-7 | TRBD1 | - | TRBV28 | CASSQTGLSYEQYF | TGTGCCAGCAGCCAGACAGGGCTCTCCTACGAGCAGTACTTC
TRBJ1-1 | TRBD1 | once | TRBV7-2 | CASSWYRGPFMNTEAFF | TGTGCCAGCAGCTGGTACAGGGGGCCTTTCATGAACACTGAAGCTTTCTTT
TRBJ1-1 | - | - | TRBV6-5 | CASSYGQRHMNTEAFF | TGTGCCAGCAGTTACGGACAGAGACACATGAACACTGAAGCTTTCTTT
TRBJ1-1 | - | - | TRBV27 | CASSAGGGPPNTEAFF | TGTGCCAGCAGTGCCGGCGGGGGGCCTCCGAACACTGAAGCTTTCTTT
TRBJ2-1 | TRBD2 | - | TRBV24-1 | CATSDPSGGDDEQFF | TGTGCCACCAGTGATCCTAGCGGGGGTGATGATGAGCAGTTCTTC
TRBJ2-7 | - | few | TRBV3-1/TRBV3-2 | CASSQVGASWEQYF | TGTGCCAGCAGCCAAGTGGGGGCTTCGTGGGAGCAGTACTTC
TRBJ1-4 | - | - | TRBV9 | CASSAVSGSANEKLFF | TGTGCCAGCAGCGCCGTGAGCGGTTCCGCTAATGAAAAACTGTTTTTT
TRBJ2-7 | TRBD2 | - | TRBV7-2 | CASRAGGAPYEQYF | TGTGCCAGCAGGGCGGGGGGGGCTCCCTACGAGCAGTACTTC
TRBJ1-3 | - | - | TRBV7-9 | CASSLVALSGNTIYF | TGTGCCAGCAGCTTAGTAGCCCTCTCTGGAAACACCATATATTTT
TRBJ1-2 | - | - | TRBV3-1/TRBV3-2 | CASSQESQIYGYTF | TGTGCCAGCAGCCAAGAGTCACAGATCTATGGCTACACCTTC
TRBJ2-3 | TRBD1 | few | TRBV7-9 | CASSLRGQSDTQYF | TGTGCCAGCAGCTTGAGGGGACAGTCAGATACGCAGTATTTT
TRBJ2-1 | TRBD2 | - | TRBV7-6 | CASSSGTSGHSTSYNEQFF | TGTGCCAGCAGCTCCGGGACTAGCGGACACTCGACCTCCTACAATGAGCAGTTCTTC
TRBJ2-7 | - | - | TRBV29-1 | CSVRVIHEQYF | TGCAGCGTTCGGGTTATCCACGAGCAGTACTTC
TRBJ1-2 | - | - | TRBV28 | CASSTFGQPANYGYTF | TGTGCCAGCAGTACATTCGGACAGCCAGCTAACTATGGCTACACCTTC